The source of this T cell receptor beta chain is a study of blood T cell repertoires in COVID-19. Study-wide context: Researchers got acute and convalescent COVID-19 samples from the United States, Italy and Spain.

The germline gives CDR1 MDHEN, CDR2 SYDVKM. The CDR3 covers 15 residues. J lost 1 base, V lost 6 bases, and 3 bases had no gene match. Assay: immunoSEQ multiplex PCR; the TCRdb copy retains only in-frame clones and omits some. The repertoire holds hundreds of thousands of clones, with about 91% as singletons. Followed over time, Seattle patients had been enrolled while infection was active. The sequenced sample was peripheral blood. This TCR was recovered from a woman younger than 45 with COVID-19, enrolled during active disease. J is TRBJ2-3 and V is TRBV28, with 11 nucleotides matching TRBD2. The CDR3 region is CASRTTSGGTDTQYF. As DNA, the CDR3 is TGTGCCAGCAGGACGACTAGCGGGGGCACAGATACGCAGTATTTT.